This section outlines one T cell receptor beta chain sequence together with its context. Other DNA sequences of this sample code for an identical CDR3. V lost 2 bases and J 2 bases, leaving 10 bases between the germline ends. Germline assignment: CDR1 SGHRS and CDR2 YFSETQ. This CDR3 comprises 14 residues. This record comes from a study of shared clonotypes between healthy human individuals. The data were produced by immunoSEQ multiplex PCR, yet TCRdb's version contains in-frame clones alone and is incomplete. The sample lists some 2,500,000 clones, 80% to 95% occurring once. This receptor was identified in a man between 18 and 35 years old in good health. Some clones in this sample may be carry-over from other donors' samples. The sequenced sample was naive CD4+ T cells from PBMCs. Subset noted: CD45RA+ positively selected. V usage is TRBV5-1 and J usage is TRBJ2-5; possible D gene TRBD1, 5 bases. CDR3 sequence: CASSLRGRQETQYF. In nucleotides, the CDR3 is TGCGCCAGCAGCTTAAGGGGTCGGCAAGAGACCCAGTACTTC.